These 22 T cell receptor beta chains share one sample of origin, sequenced in a study of cytomegalovirus exposure and HLA in healthy donors. The PCR was carried out with 60 Vbeta primers and 13 Jbeta primers. Clones were sequenced by immunoSEQ multiplex PCR, and TCRdb holds only the in-frame ones, with some missing. The table records more than 85,000 clones, 70% to 90% of them present only once. The specimen was PBMCs. These receptors came from a man aged 35-49 years in good health and CMV-seronegative.

The rearrangement joins TRBV7-2 to TRBJ2-7, with 12 bases that match TRBD2. This CDR3 is built from 17 residues. After removal of 1 base from V and 2 bases from J, the junction contained 6 bases not matched to a gene. CDR1 is SGHTA, CDR2 FQGNSA, per germline. CDR3 nucleotides: TGTGCCAGCAGCTTAGGAGGACTAGCGGGGCGTACCTACGAGCAGTACTTC. Residues: CASSLGGLAGRTYEQYF.

The chain uses TRBV4-1 and TRBJ1-5; 7 bases are shared with TRBD1. CDR3 length: 15 residues. Per germline, CDR1 MGHRA and CDR2 YSYEKL. The V gene end was trimmed by 0 bases and the J gene end by 5 bases; junction bases not matched to a gene: 4. The CDR3 reads CASSQDRQGDQPQHF. CDR3 DNA sequence: TGCGCCAGCAGCCAAGATAGGCAGGGGGATCAGCCCCAGCATTTT.

The chain is built from TRBV7-8 and TRBJ2-1; 13 nucleotides match TRBD2. V shed 4 bases and J 10 bases; nucleotides not matched to a gene: 7. The CDR3 is 15 amino acids. Germline-derived CDR1 and CDR2 are SGHVS and FQNEAQ. The CDR3 region has the DNA TGTGCCAGCAGCTGGACTCCGGGACTAGCGGGGGAGCAGTTCTTC. Protein product: CASSWTPGLAGEQFF.

This sequence joins TRBV6-1 and TRBJ1-5, with D possibly matching TRBD1 (5 bases). The CDR3 extends over 15 amino acids. The V and J ends lost 0 bases and 4 bases respectively, with 10 bases between them. Germline lookup yields CDR1 MNHNS and CDR2 SASEGT. CDR3: CASSEAGGSNQPQHF. DNA for the CDR3: TGTGCCAGCAGTGAAGCGGGGGGGAGTAATCAGCCCCAGCATTTT.

The genes are TRBV15 and TRBJ2-1; 8 nucleotides align to TRBD1. Germline V gene sequence: CDR1 LNHNV, CDR2 YYDKDF (reference sequence). CDR3 size: 15 residues. Germline trimming cut 3 bases from V and 8 bases from J; bases unmatched to any gene: 9. The CDR3 region is CATSSRTGLGDEQFF. CDR3 DNA: TGTGCCACCAGCAGCCGGACAGGGTTGGGGGATGAGCAGTTCTTC.

This sequence joins TRBV30 and TRBJ2-2; D gene ambiguous. V was cut by 8 bases and J by 5 bases, with 18 bases left in between. This CDR3 contains 14 residues. The germline V gene has CDR1 GTSNPN and CDR2 SVGIG (reference sequence). CDR3 sequence: CALKVRQLTGELFF. In nucleotides, the CDR3 is TGTGCCCTCAAGGTCAGACAACTTACCGGGGAGCTGTTTTTT. The entire variable domain, with the rest obtained from reference TRBV30 and TRBJ2-2, is as follows: SQTIHQWPATLVQPVGSPLSLECTVEGTSNPNLYWYRQAAGRGLQLLFYSVGIGQISSEVPQNLSASRPQDRQFILSSKKLLLSDSGFYLCALKVRQLTGELFFGEGSRLTVL.

This clone was picked up a small number of times. This chain joins TRBV10-3 and TRBJ1-1; D gene uncertain. CDR1 and CDR2 from the germline V gene are ENHRY and SYGVKD. The length of the CDR3 is 12 residues. The V end lost 8 bases, the J end lost 4 bases, and 11 bases lay between the germline ends. DNA of the CDR3: TGTGCCATCTCACGGGAAGGCACTGAAGCTTTCTTT. Protein sequence: CAISREGTEAFF.

The chain couples TRBV29-1 to TRBJ1-2; 9 nucleotides align to TRBD1. With V trimmed by 4 bases and J by 6 bases, 9 bases remained unmatched. Per germline, CDR1 SQVTM and CDR2 ANQGSEA. The CDR3 spans 14 residues. The CDR3 loop reads CSVVGGQGLHGYTF. Written as DNA, the CDR3 is TGCAGCGTTGTGGGGGGACAGGGCCTGCATGGCTACACCTTC.

The genes are TRBV2 and TRBJ1-4; 9 positions match TRBD1. This CDR3 has 15 amino acids. V dropped 3 bases and J dropped 4; count of bases not matched to a gene: 3. Germline lookup yields CDR1 SNHLY and CDR2 FYNNEI. Written as DNA, the CDR3 is TGTGCCAGCAGTGAGGACAGGGGAGTTAATGAAAAACTGTTTTTT. Translation: CASSEDRGVNEKLFF.

The chain has TRBV18 and TRBJ2-7; 8 bases fit TRBD1. V shed 6 bases and J 1 base; nucleotides not matched to a gene: 8. Per germline, CDR1 KGHSH and CDR2 LQKENI. This CDR3 has 15 residues. The CDR3 reads CASSRDRGGSYEQYF. The CDR3 DNA sequence: TGTGCCAGCTCCCGAGACAGGGGAGGATCCTACGAGCAGTACTTC.

J is TRBJ2-5 and V is TRBV20-1, with D possibly being TRBD1 (6 bases). The ends were cut back, 5 bases at V and 11 bases at J, with 15 bases in the middle. The CDR3 consists of 11 residues. Germline CDR1 reads DFQATT; CDR2 reads SNEGSKA (reference sequence). The CDR3 DNA is TGCAGTGCTTCGACAGGTCAGAGACAGTACTTC. It translates to CSASTGQRQYF.

Here the CDR3 reads CASSLGDRNTGELFF. In DNA, the CDR3 is TGTGCCAGCAGCTTAGGGGACAGGAACACCGGGGAGCTGTTTTTT. The rearrangement uses TRBV7-2 and TRBJ2-2; 7 nucleotides agree with TRBD1. Germline V CDR1 and CDR2: SGHTA, FQGNSA. CDR3 length: 15 residues. Trimming cost V 1 base and J 1 base; bases outside gene matches: 0.

The rearrangement joins TRBV7-2 to TRBJ2-7; D not certain. Trimming left V 2 bases short and J 6 bases short, with 14 bases between. The CDR3 is 14 amino acids. Germline-derived CDR1 and CDR2 are SGHTA and FQGNSA. The CDR3 DNA sequence: TGTGCCAGCAGCTTAAAGAGTAGAGGCCCCGAGCAGTACTTC. Encoded protein: CASSLKSRGPEQYF.

This chain uses TRBV5-6 with TRBJ1-5; D might be TRBD1 (5 bases). V was cut by 1 base and J by 0 bases, with 14 bases left in between. The CDR3 sequence is 17 residues long. Germline lookup yields CDR1 SGHDT and CDR2 YYEEEE. DNA of the CDR3: TGTGCCAGCAGCTTGAAGGTCACGGACACTAGCAATCAGCCCCAGCATTTT. Protein product: CASSLKVTDTSNQPQHF.

The chain has TRBV4-3 and TRBJ1-4; the D gene is possibly TRBD1 (6 bases). Germline V gives CDR1 LGHNA, CDR2 YSLEER. The CDR3 runs 15 residues. With 1 base removed from V and 10 bases from J, the gap between germline ends came to 16 bases. This CDR3 is CASSQGEQGYGKLFF. CDR3 coding DNA: TGCGCCAGCAGCCAAGGGGAACAGGGTTATGGAAAACTGTTTTTT.

V is TRBV28 and J is TRBJ1-2; D is perhaps TRBD1 (5 bases). The CDR3 is made up of 13 amino acids. V shed 6 bases and J shed 6 bases, with 14 bases lying between them. CDR1 is MDHEN and CDR2 is SYDVKM in the germline V gene. For the CDR3, the DNA is TGTGCCAGCAGCCCGCAGGGATATCATGGCTACACCTTC. Amino acid sequence: CASSPQGYHGYTF.

The chain carries TRBV5-1 and TRBJ2-3, with D uncertain. The CDR3 sequence is 15 residues long. V gave up 9 bases and J gave up 0 bases, with 17 bases separating them. Germline values: CDR1 SGHRS, CDR2 YFSETQ. CDR3 residues: CATRTYGASTDTQYF. The CDR3, as DNA: TGCGCCACCAGAACCTATGGAGCTAGCACAGATACGCAGTATTTT.

The rearrangement uses TRBV5-1 and TRBJ1-6; D unclear. The germline V and J ends were trimmed by 1 base and 17 bases, with 13 bases remaining between them. The CDR3 totals 12 residues. The germline V gene encodes CDR1 SGHRS and CDR2 YFSETQ. The CDR3 protein is CASSLTGSMIHF. The CDR3 DNA is TGCGCCAGCAGCTTGACCGGGAGTATGATCCACTTT. The full variable domain, in which reference TRBV5-1 and TRBJ1-6 provide the parts outside the CDR3, is KAGVTQTPRYLIKTRGQQVTLSCSPISGHRSVSWYQQTPGQGLQFLFEYFSETQRNKGNFPGRFSGRQFSNSRSEMNVSTLELGDSALYLCASSLTGSMIHFGNGTRLTVT.

The chain joins TRBV6-1 to TRBJ1-5; tentative D call: TRBD1 (5 bases). The germline CDR1 and CDR2 sequences are MNHNS and SASEGT. The CDR3 is 12 amino acids. Trimming cost V 1 base and J 14 bases, with 12 bases left between them. CDR3 amino acids: CASSEVRGREHF. DNA for the CDR3: TGTGCCAGCAGTGAAGTAAGGGGCAGGGAGCATTTT.

V gene TRBV6-1 combines with J gene TRBJ2-1; TRBD2 aligns across 10 bases. V trimming: 3 bases; J trimming: 7 bases; junction bases outside the gene matches: 6. The germline V gene has CDR1 MNHNS and CDR2 SASEGT. This CDR3 has 15 amino acids. CDR3 in amino acids: CASSDVAGGSNEQFF. As DNA, the CDR3 is TGTGCCAGCAGTGATGTAGCGGGGGGTAGTAATGAGCAGTTCTTC.

V and J are TRBV6-5 and TRBJ1-3; D not resolved. V gave up 5 bases and J gave up 0 bases, with 11 bases separating them. This CDR3 spans 15 amino acids. Germline-derived CDR1 and CDR2 are MNHEY and SVGAGI. CDR3 amino acids: CASSPDWSSGNTIYF. The CDR3 nucleotides read TGTGCCAGCAGTCCAGACTGGAGCTCTGGAAACACCATATATTTT.

The chain combines TRBV28 with TRBJ1-6; 9 bases map to TRBD1. V was clipped by 7 bases and J by 6 bases; unmatched bases: 10. Per the germline V gene, CDR1 is MDHEN and CDR2 is SYDVKM. This CDR3 region has 16 residues. The chain's CDR3 is CASKTTGQGFNSPLHF. The CDR3 DNA sequence: TGTGCCAGCAAAACTACGGGACAGGGATTTAATTCACCCCTCCACTTT.